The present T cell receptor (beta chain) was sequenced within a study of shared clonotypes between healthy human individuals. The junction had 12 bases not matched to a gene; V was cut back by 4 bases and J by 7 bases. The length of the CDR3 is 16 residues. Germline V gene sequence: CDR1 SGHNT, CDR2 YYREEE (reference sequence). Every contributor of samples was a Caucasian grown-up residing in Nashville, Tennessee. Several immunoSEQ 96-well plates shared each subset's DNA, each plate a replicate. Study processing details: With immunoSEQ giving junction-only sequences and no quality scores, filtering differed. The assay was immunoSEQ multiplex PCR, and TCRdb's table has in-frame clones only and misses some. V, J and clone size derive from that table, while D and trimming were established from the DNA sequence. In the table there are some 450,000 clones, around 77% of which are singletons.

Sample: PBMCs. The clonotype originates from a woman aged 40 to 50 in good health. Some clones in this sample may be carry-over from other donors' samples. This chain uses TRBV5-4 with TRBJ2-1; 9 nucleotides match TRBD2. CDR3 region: CASSEGGGRALNEQFF. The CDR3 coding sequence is TGTGCCAGCAGCGAAGGGGGCGGGAGGGCCCTTAATGAGCAGTTCTTC.